Sequencing of this T cell receptor (beta chain) was carried out in a study of blood T cell repertoires in COVID-19. Study details: COVID-19 samples, acute and convalescent, were from the United States, Italy and Spain. PBMCs, B-cell-depleted T cells, or T cells were the source of the cDNA or gDNA that made up the material.

The germline CDR1 and CDR2 sequences are LNHDA and SQIVND (reference sequence). Deletions cut 7 bases from V and 0 bases from J, with 13 bases between. The CDR3 has 15 amino acids. Original data processing: Estimation of nucleated cell counts relied on the amplification of reference gene primers. Clones were sequenced by immunoSEQ multiplex PCR, and TCRdb holds only the in-frame ones, with some missing. V and J calls and clone size come straight from that table; D and trimming were deduced from the DNA. The sample comprises 170,000 or so clones, roughly 90% of which are singletons, and 0.5% to 0.65% rests with the top ten.

Specimen: peripheral blood. The rearrangement links TRBV19 to TRBJ1-3; no clear D. This receptor was taken from a man aged 50 to 59 with acute or convalescent COVID-19. CDR3 sequence reads: CASTTMRSSGNTIYF. The CDR3 bases are TGTGCCAGTACAACTATGAGGTCCTCTGGAAACACCATATATTTT.